What follows are 16 T cell receptor beta chains derived from one specimen sequenced in a study of beta chain features in type 1 diabetes. As every portion of the isolated RNA was reverse transcribed, the sequencing read expressed TCRB transcripts. Profiling relied on immunoSEQ multiplex PCR, and the TCRdb table lists in-frame clones only, not all of them. The data contain 300,000 to 400,000 clones, about 10% of them singletons. The material sequenced was naive CD4+ T cells from blood. The receptors stem from a woman aged 25-40 years in good health.

The table lists this clone with many counts. The J gene is TRBJ2-1, the V gene TRBV4-2; D uncertain. The V end was cut by 4 bases, the J end by 7 bases, with 11 bases between. CDR3 length: 13 amino acids. The germline V gene has CDR1 LGHNA and CDR2 YNFKEQ. CDR3 loop: CASSLRSENEQFF. Written as DNA, the CDR3 is TGTGCCAGCAGCCTCCGCTCGGAGAATGAGCAGTTCTTC.

This clone appeared a few times. The chain couples TRBV28 to TRBJ2-1; possible D gene TRBD1, 6 bases. V lost 4 bases to trimming and J lost 2 bases, with 15 bases between them. CDR1 is MDHEN and CDR2 is SYDVKM in the germline V gene. The CDR3 length is 16 residues. The CDR3 coding sequence is TGTGCCAGCAGTTCGACAGGACAGACCCCCTACAATGAGCAGTTCTTC. Encoded protein: CASSSTGQTPYNEQFF.

This clone was detected a few times. The chain recombines TRBV29-1 with TRBJ1-1; D is perhaps TRBD1 (6 bases). The CDR3 is 11 residues long. Germline V CDR1 and CDR2: SQVTM, ANQGSEA. Trimming shortened V by 4 bases and J by 11 bases, and 14 bases separated the two germline ends. DNA of the CDR3: TGCAGCGTTGGTCACAGGGAGGGGGCTTTCTTT. This gives the protein CSVGHREGAFF. The whole variable domain, remainder taken from reference TRBV29-1 and TRBJ1-1, is SAVISQKPSRDICQRGTSLTIQCQVDSQVTMMFWYRQQPGQSLTLIATANQGSEATYESGFVIDKFPISRPNLTFSTLTVSNMSPEDSSIYLCSVGHREGAFFGQGTRLTVV.

The rearrangement joins TRBV4-3 to TRBJ1-2, with a possible D match to TRBD1 (5 bases). The CDR3 loop spans 16 amino acids. CDR1 is LGHNA, CDR2 YSLEER, per germline. Trimming took 1 base from V and 6 from J, leaving 18 bases between them. CDR3 nucleotides: TGCGCCAGCAGCCAAGTTCCTACGGGGGGATTCGATGGCTACACCTTC. This gives the protein CASSQVPTGGFDGYTF.

In this sample, this clone turned up a few times. The chain links TRBV5-4 to TRBJ1-1, with D uncertain. The CDR3 length is 13 residues. The V gene's germline CDR1 is SGHNT and CDR2 YYREEE (reference sequence). Trimming removed 2 bases at V and 3 bases at J, with 8 bases between. The CDR3 nucleotides read TGTGCCAGCAGCTTATACGGAGACACTGAAGCTTTCTTT. As protein: CASSLYGDTEAFF.

The V call is TRBV6-1, the J call TRBJ2-7; a possible D gene is TRBD1 (6 bases). V gave up 6 bases and J gave up 3 bases, with 12 bases separating them. From germline, CDR1 is MNHNS and CDR2 SASEGT. This CDR3 has 13 amino acids. The CDR3 sequence: CASSDDRSYEQYF. The DNA for the CDR3 is TGTGCCAGCAGCGACGACAGGAGCTACGAGCAGTACTTC.

This clone has only a few counts. The chain recombines TRBV9 with TRBJ1-1; D may be TRBD1 (5 bases). V dropped 0 bases and J dropped 1 base, with 13 bases sitting between them. CDR1 is SGDLS, CDR2 YYNGEE, per germline. There are 16 residues in the CDR3. CDR3 sequence: CASSVDQGTGNTEAFF. The CDR3, as DNA: TGTGCCAGCAGCGTAGATCAGGGTACGGGGAACACTGAAGCTTTCTTT.

This clone was seen only a few times. The chain joins TRBV9 to TRBJ2-3; 7 nucleotides align to TRBD2. CDR3 length: 16 residues. The ends lost 0 bases at V and 1 base at J; junction bases unmatched: 5. Germline CDR1 SGDLS, CDR2 YYNGEE. The CDR3: CASSVERGRGTDTQYF. The CDR3 bases are TGTGCCAGCAGCGTAGAGCGCGGGAGAGGCACAGATACGCAGTATTTT.

This chain joins TRBV7-9 and TRBJ1-2; 12 bases are shared with TRBD1. V was clipped by 4 bases and J by 0 bases; unmatched bases: 3. CDR1 and CDR2 from the germline V gene are SEHNR and FQNEAQ (reference sequence). This CDR3 is 16 amino acids long. In nucleotides, the CDR3 is TGTGCCAGCAGCTCGGGACAGGGGGCAGCTAACTATGGCTACACCTTC. Amino acids: CASSSGQGAANYGYTF.

The J gene is TRBJ2-7, the V gene TRBV25-1, with 10 positions matching TRBD1. CDR1 and CDR2 from the germline V gene are MGHDK and SYGVNS. V was pared by 3 bases and J by 5 bases, with 7 bases of the junction left unmatched. The CDR3 consists of 15 residues. CDR3 in amino acids: CASSDPGQGMNEQYF. The DNA for the CDR3 is TGTGCCAGCAGTGACCCGGGACAGGGGATGAACGAGCAGTACTTC.

In this sample, this clone turned up a few times. The J gene is TRBJ2-7, the V gene TRBV7-3, with D perhaps TRBD1 (5 bases). The CDR3 is 13 residues long. Per the germline V gene, CDR1 is SGHTA and CDR2 is FQGTGA. Trimming cost V 1 base and J 7 bases, with 11 bases left between them. CDR3 sequence: CASSLRAGKEQYF. As DNA, the CDR3 is TGTGCCAGCAGCTTAAGGGCAGGGAAGGAGCAGTACTTC.

V is TRBV6-1 and J is TRBJ1-5; D ambiguous. In germline, CDR1 is MNHNS, CDR2 SASEGT. CDR3 length equals 14 residues. V lost 7 bases and J lost 0, with 10 bases in between. The CDR3: CASIPLYSNQPQHF. The CDR3, as DNA: TGTGCCAGCATCCCCCTTTATAGCAATCAGCCCCAGCATTTT.

This clone showed up just a few times. This chain links TRBV6-5 with TRBJ2-7; 7 nucleotides match TRBD1. With 6 bases clipped from V and 2 bases from J, the junction kept 7 bases outside the gene matches. The CDR3 runs 14 residues. Germline V lookup: CDR1 MNHEY, CDR2 SVGAGI. Written as DNA, the CDR3 is TGTGCCAGCAGCCCACAGGGGCGGACCTACGAGCAGTACTTC. It translates to CASSPQGRTYEQYF.

With respect to this clone: The sample carries other DNA sequences with the same CDR3. The rearrangement joins TRBV7-2 to TRBJ1-5; the match to TRBD1 covers 8 bases. From germline, CDR1 is SGHTA and CDR2 FQGNSA. There are 14 residues in the CDR3. The V segment lost 5 bases and the J segment 4 bases; nucleotides outside the gene matches: 4. The CDR3 sequence: CASSLRQGNQPQHF. In DNA, the CDR3 is TGTGCCAGCAGCCTGCGACAGGGGAATCAGCCCCAGCATTTT.

This rearrangement joins TRBV7-3 to TRBJ2-6; TRBD1 matches at 7 bases. The V gene's germline CDR1 is SGHTA and CDR2 FQGTGA. The CDR3 runs 14 residues. Trimming removed 4 bases from V and 17 bases from J; junction bases left unmatched: 14. The CDR3, as DNA: TGTGCCAGCAGCTCCAGCCAGACAGGGACAAGGATGACTTTC. It specifies CASSSSQTGTRMTF.

V gene TRBV15 combines with J gene TRBJ2-7; possibly TRBD2 for D (5 bases). Germline V gene lookup returns CDR1 LNHNV and CDR2 YYDKDF (reference sequence). Trimming removed 2 bases from V and 0 bases from J, with 14 bases in between. The CDR3 runs 16 residues. The CDR3 bases are TGTGCCACCAGCAGATACAAGCGGCAAACCTCCTACGAGCAGTACTTC. Its translation: CATSRYKRQTSYEQYF.